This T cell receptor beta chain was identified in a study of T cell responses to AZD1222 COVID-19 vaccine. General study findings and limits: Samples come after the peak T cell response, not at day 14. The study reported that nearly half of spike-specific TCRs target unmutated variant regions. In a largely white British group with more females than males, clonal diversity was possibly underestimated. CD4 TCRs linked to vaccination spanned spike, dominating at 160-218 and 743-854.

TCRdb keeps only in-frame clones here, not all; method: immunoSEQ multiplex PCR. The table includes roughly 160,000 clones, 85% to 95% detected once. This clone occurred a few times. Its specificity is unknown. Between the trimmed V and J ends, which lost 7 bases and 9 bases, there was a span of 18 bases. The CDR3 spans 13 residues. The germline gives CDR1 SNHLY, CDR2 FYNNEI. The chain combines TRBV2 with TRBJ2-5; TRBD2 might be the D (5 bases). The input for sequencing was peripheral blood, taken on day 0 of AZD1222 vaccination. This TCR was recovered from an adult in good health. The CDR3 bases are TGTGCCAGCACCTCCTCGGGGTCCTCCCCCCAGTACTTC. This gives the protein CASTSSGSSPQYF.